Reported below is one T cell receptor (beta chain). Its specificity is not known. The PCR contained 60 Vbeta and 13 Jbeta primers. Sequencing was performed with immunoSEQ multiplex PCR; in TCRdb, only in-frame clones are kept and a portion is missing. The sample carries 180,000 or so clones, roughly 79% recorded once. The data derive from a study of cytomegalovirus exposure and HLA in healthy donors. Study findings and constraints: Later analysis demonstrated an association between a missense DCLRE1C variant and TCR beta V- and J-gene trimming.

This CDR3 comprises 13 residues. Per the germline V gene, CDR1 is MNHNY and CDR2 is SVGAGI (reference sequence). Trimming pared 11 bases from V and 1 base from J, leaving 12 bases between. The chain links TRBV6-6 to TRBJ1-5; D is ambiguous. The specimen sequenced was PBMCs. This receptor was obtained from a woman between 18 and 29 years old in good health and CMV-seropositive. CDR3 in amino acids: CAGRAGSNQPQHF. The DNA for the CDR3 is TGTGCCGGTCGGGCGGGGAGCAATCAGCCCCAGCATTTT.